A selection of T cell receptor beta chains follows, all from one sample in a study of T cell repertoires in cytomegalovirus infection. MiXCR, run by TCRdb on the reads, gives a single entry per CDR3 protein. The sample lists some 270,000 distinct CDR3 sequences, under 25% occurring once. No antigens are known for them. Here the sequenced sample was cultured PBMCs, taken from culture after CMV antigen stimulation. These receptors all stem from a human donor in good health (CMV status not recorded). Some clones in this sample may be carry-over from other donors' samples. The CDR3 runs from the conserved cysteine through the conserved F or W. D genes are given only for firm matches. The size entry is marked missing in some rows and otherwise reads once, few, many or a size class.

>TRBD1|NA|TRBJ1-1|TRBV3-1
CASSQFRDRGGTEAFF
TGTGCCAGCAGCCAATTCCGGGACAGGGGAGGGACTGAAGCTTTCTTT
>NA|many|TRBJ1-5|TRBV7-2
CASSSTGRLIMPQHF
TGTGCCAGCAGCTCAACGGGACGGCTTATAATGCCCCAGCATTTT
>NA|few|TRBJ1-3|TRBV12-3/TRBV12-4
CASSLIGSYSGNTIYF
TGTGCCAGCAGTTTAATCGGCAGCTACTCTGGAAACACCATATATTTT
>TRBD1|NA|TRBJ1-2|TRBV12-3/TRBV12-4
CASSLDRVDGYTF
TGTGCCAGCAGCTTGGACAGGGTGGATGGCTACACCTTC
>NA|NA|TRBJ2-1|TRBV18
CASSSTWGRDNEQFF
TGTGCCAGCTCATCGACGTGGGGGCGTGACAATGAGCAGTTCTTC
>NA|once|TRBJ2-2|TRBV12-3/TRBV12-4
CASSSTRPNTGELFF
TGTGCCAGCAGTAGTACTAGACCGAACACCGGGGAGCTGTTTTTT
>NA|few|TRBJ1-2|TRBV12-3/TRBV12-4
CATWDGPSDYGYTF
TGTGCCACCTGGGACGGCCCTAGCGACTATGGCTACACCTTC
>TRBD2|NA|TRBJ2-1|TRBV5-4
CASSPGGGNEQFF
TGTGCCAGCAGCCCCGGGGGGGGCAATGAGCAGTTCTTC
>TRBD1|NA|TRBJ1-2|TRBV3-1
CASSSSPGRGHGYTF
TGTGCCAGCAGCTCATCCCCCGGAAGGGGGCACGGCTACACCTTC
>NA|few|TRBJ1-1|TRBV18
CASSPLSSVEAFF
TGTGCCAGCTCACCACTAAGTTCCGTTGAAGCTTTCTTT
>NA|NA|TRBJ1-5|TRBV6-1
CASTRGRQPQHF
TGTGCCAGCACTAGGGGACGGCAGCCCCAGCATTTT
>NA|many|TRBJ1-1|TRBV7-2
CASSLAAYLNTEAFF
TGTGCCAGCAGCTTAGCGGCGTATCTGAACACTGAAGCTTTCTTT
>TRBD1|NA|TRBJ1-2|TRBV4-2
CASSQDLAGGRLGYTF
TGTGCCAGCAGCCAAGATCTGGCAGGGGGTCGGTTGGGCTACACCTTC
>NA|NA|TRBJ2-1|TRBV19
CASRNRDVRYNEQFF
TGTGCCAGTAGAAACCGGGACGTGCGATACAATGAGCAGTTCTTC
>TRBD2|few|TRBJ2-1|TRBV6-2/TRBV6-3
CASLEDLAGPREQFF
TGTGCCAGCCTTGAGGATCTAGCGGGTCCCCGGGAGCAGTTCTTC
>NA|few|TRBJ1-5|TRBV12-3/TRBV12-4
CASSLDYRGYQPQHF
TGTGCCAGCAGTCTGGACTACCGGGGGTATCAGCCCCAGCATTTT
>NA|few|TRBJ2-3|TRBV10-1
CASSGGATNTDTQYF
TGCGCCAGCAGTGGGGGGGCAACAAACACAGATACGCAGTATTTT
>TRBD1|many|TRBJ1-5|TRBV7-2
CASSLSWTGSNQPQHF
TGTGCCAGCAGCTTAAGTTGGACAGGCAGCAATCAGCCCCAGCATTTT
>NA|few|TRBJ1-2|TRBV5-4
CASSLGGVAGYTF
TGTGCCAGCAGCTTGGGCGGGGTCGCCGGCTACACCTTC
>TRBD1|NA|TRBJ1-5|TRBV5-1
CASSFGTGDQPQHF
TGCGCCAGCAGCTTCGGGACAGGGGATCAGCCCCAGCATTTT
>TRBD2|NA|TRBJ2-1|TRBV6-6
CASSYAKTSGRLGDEQFF
TGTGCCAGCAGTTACGCCAAGACTAGCGGGAGGCTCGGGGATGAGCAGTTCTTC
>NA|NA|TRBJ2-1|TRBV6-2/TRBV6-3
CASRTTYNEQFF
TGTGCCAGCAGGACGACCTACAATGAGCAGTTCTTC
>NA|NA|TRBJ2-6|TRBV19
CASSIDRSGANVLTF
TGTGCCAGTAGTATAGACCGCTCTGGGGCCAACGTCCTGACTTTC
>NA|NA|TRBJ2-7|TRBV30
CAWSVGGGSMYF
NA
>TRBD2|NA|TRBJ2-1|TRBV11-2
CASSLIAGPPGEQFF
TGTGCCAGCAGCTTAATAGCGGGACCCCCCGGTGAGCAGTTCTTC